This TCR beta chain comes out of a study of blood T cell repertoires in COVID-19. Assay used: immunoSEQ multiplex PCR; TCRdb lists only in-frame clones, some missing. The table has over 150,000 clones, roughly 90% seen once. This CDR3 comprises 14 residues. Germline CDR1 is LNHDA and CDR2 is SQIVND (reference sequence). The V end lost 9 bases, the J end lost 5 bases, and 16 bases lay between the germline ends. This clone was counted once. The receptor was isolated from a man aged 50-59 years with COVID-19, enrolled during active disease. The chain uses TRBV19 and TRBJ2-2; D is perhaps TRBD1 (6 bases). The specimen was peripheral blood. This CDR3 is CASLSAQGTGELFF. CDR3 sequence (DNA): TGTGCCAGCCTCTCGGCCCAGGGGACCGGGGAGCTGTTTTTT. Drawing the rest from reference TRBV19 and TRBJ2-2, the complete variable domain is DGGITQSPKYLFRKEGQNVTLSCEQNLNHDAMYWYRQDPGQGLRLIYYSQIVNDFQKGDIAEGYSVSREKKESFPLTVTSAQKNPTAFYLCASLSAQGTGELFFGEGSRLTVL.